What follows are 9 T cell receptor beta chains derived from one specimen sequenced in a study of prognosis after radiotherapy for stage I lung cancer. The study amplified the TCR beta CDR3 region from genomic DNA. This amplification was carried out by two rounds of multiplex PCR. Primers were specific to each TRBV and TRBJ gene in first-round PCR. One entry per CDR3 protein, called by TCRdb with MiXCR from the multiplex PCR reads. The sample comprises 12,000 or so distinct CDR3 sequences, less than 70% of which are singletons, and roughly 19% rests with the top ten. This sample comprised PBMCs, obtained before or after stereotactic body radiation therapy (not recorded which). The receptors originated from a donor aged 50 or older with non-small cell lung cancer.

This clonotype was detected once. Given the absence of the conserved phenylalanine or tryptophan at the CDR3 end, a read error is likely. Here the CDR3 DNA reads TGCAGTGCGTCGACTAGCGCTCCTTACAATGAGCAGTTCCTC. This translates into CSASTSAPYNEQFL. The chain joins TRBV20-1 to TRBJ2-1; 8 bases are a match to TRBD2. With 6 bases clipped from V and 4 bases from J, the junction kept 8 bases outside the gene matches. The CDR3 length is 14 residues. CDR1 is DFQATT and CDR2 is SNEGSKA in the germline V gene (reference sequence).

A remark on this clonotype: This likely came from a read error, as a far larger clone is one base away. The chain carries TRBV11-3 and TRBJ2-1; 8 bases line up with TRBD2. Germline values: CDR1 SGHNT, CDR2 YENEEA. The CDR3 loop spans 16 amino acids. In DNA form, the CDR3 reads TGTGTCAGCAGCTCGAAGGCCAGCGGGAGAGGTAATGAGCAGTTCTTC. Its protein is CVSSSKASGRGNEQFF.

Judged by abundance, this clonotype is medium-sized. V and J are TRBV7-9 and TRBJ2-1, with unresolved D. The germline gives CDR1 SEHNR, CDR2 FQNEAQ (reference sequence). Trimming cost V 0 bases and J 6 bases, with 0 bases left between them. There are 11 residues in the CDR3. This CDR3 is CASSLANEQFF. The CDR3 coding sequence is TGTGCCAGCAGCTTAGCCAATGAGCAGTTCTTC.

This clonotype was seen many times. A much larger clone differs by one base, so this may be a read error. The rearrangement joins TRBV6-2 or TRBV6-3 to TRBJ2-7, with a weak D call TRBD1 (7 bases). The CDR3 spans 15 residues. Germline V gene sequence: CDR1 MNHEY, CDR2 SVGEGT. V was pared by 7 bases and J by 4 bases, with 20 bases between. CDR3 coding DNA: TGTGCCAGCATCCCCCCCGCAGGGGGGTGGTACGAGCAGTACTTC. It yields the protein CASIPPAGGWYEQYF.

This clonotype was picked up many times. J is TRBJ2-1 and V is TRBV7-3; TRBD2 matches 9 bases. This CDR3 has 15 residues. Trimming took 5 bases from V and 9 from J; bases not matched to a gene: 11. Germline V gene data show CDR1 as SGHTA and CDR2 as FQGTGA. The CDR3 DNA sequence: TGTGCCAGCAGCCCATTTAGCGGGAGTTACGGTGAGCAGTTCTTC. Residues: CASSPFSGSYGEQFF.

In regard to this clonotype: A single base is all that separates this from a far larger clone, so a read error is likely. The V gene is TRBV6-4, the J gene TRBJ2-7; D possibly corresponds to TRBD2 (5 bases). Germline loops: CDR1 MRHNA, CDR2 SNTAGT. The CDR3 is 15 amino acids. CDR3 in DNA: TGTGCCAGCAGTGAGGTTGGCGGGTTGACCTACGATCAGTACTTC. Its protein is CASSEVGGLTYDQYF.

The chain uses TRBV20-1 and TRBJ1-6, with a tentative D call TRBD1 (5 bases). This CDR3 is 18 amino acids long. With 1 base removed from V and 4 bases from J, the gap between germline ends came to 20 bases. Germline assignment: CDR1 DFQATT and CDR2 SNEGSKA (reference sequence). The CDR3 here is CSARVLSLGQGYNSPLHF. CDR3 DNA sequence: TGCAGTGCTAGAGTCTTGTCTTTGGGTCAGGGTTATAATTCACCCCTCCACTTT.

This clonotype was counted at least ten times. The chain carries TRBV2 and TRBJ2-2; no clear D gene. V was pared by 8 bases and J by 0 bases, with 7 bases between. Germline V lookup: CDR1 SNHLY, CDR2 FYNNEI. The length of the CDR3 is 13 residues. CDR3 nucleotide sequence: TGTGCCAGCGACCAGGCGAACACCGGGGAGCTGTTTTTT. It translates to CASDQANTGELFF.

This clonotype was counted once. This chain connects TRBV6-2 or TRBV6-3 to TRBJ2-1; the match to TRBD2 covers 11 bases. V was pared by 5 bases and J by 3 bases, with 3 bases of the junction left unmatched. This CDR3 comprises 15 residues. Germline V gives CDR1 MNHEY, CDR2 SVGEGT. The CDR3 DNA is TGTGCCAGCAGTCCTGGACTAGCGGGCTACAATGAGCAGTTCTTC. This codes for CASSPGLAGYNEQFF.